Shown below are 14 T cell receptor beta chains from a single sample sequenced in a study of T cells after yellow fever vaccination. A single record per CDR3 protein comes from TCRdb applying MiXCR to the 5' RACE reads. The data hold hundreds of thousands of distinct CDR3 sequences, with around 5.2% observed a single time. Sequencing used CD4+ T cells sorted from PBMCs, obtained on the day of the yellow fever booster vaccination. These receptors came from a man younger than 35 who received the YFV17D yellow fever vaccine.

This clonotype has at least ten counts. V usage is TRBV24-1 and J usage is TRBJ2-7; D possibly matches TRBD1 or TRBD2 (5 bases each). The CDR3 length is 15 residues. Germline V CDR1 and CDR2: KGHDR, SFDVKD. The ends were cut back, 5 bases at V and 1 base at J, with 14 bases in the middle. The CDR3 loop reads CATSVPLGVSYEQYF. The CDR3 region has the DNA TGTGCCACCAGTGTTCCCCTGGGGGTGTCCTACGAGCAGTACTTC.

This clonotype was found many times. The CDR3 DNA reads as TGTGCCAGCACGATGCGTAATAGCAATGAGCAGTTCTTC. Translated: CASTMRNSNEQFF. This chain connects TRBV6-2 or TRBV6-3 to TRBJ2-1; D ambiguous. This CDR3 contains 13 residues. V was pared by 7 bases and J by 6 bases, with 13 bases between. Germline values: CDR1 MNHEY, CDR2 SVGEGT.

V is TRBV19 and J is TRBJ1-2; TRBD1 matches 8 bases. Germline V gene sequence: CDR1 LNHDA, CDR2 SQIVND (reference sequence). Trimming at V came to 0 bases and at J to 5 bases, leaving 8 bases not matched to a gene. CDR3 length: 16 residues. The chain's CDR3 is CASSIDPAGGGYGYTF. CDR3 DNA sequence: TGTGCCAGTAGTATAGATCCCGCAGGGGGCGGGTATGGCTACACCTTC. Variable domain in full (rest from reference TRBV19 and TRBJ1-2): DGGITQSPKYLFRKEGQNVTLSCEQNLNHDAMYWYRQDPGQGLRLIYYSQIVNDFQKGDIAEGYSVSREKKESFPLTVTSAQKNPTAFYLCASSIDPAGGGYGYTFGSGTRLTVV.

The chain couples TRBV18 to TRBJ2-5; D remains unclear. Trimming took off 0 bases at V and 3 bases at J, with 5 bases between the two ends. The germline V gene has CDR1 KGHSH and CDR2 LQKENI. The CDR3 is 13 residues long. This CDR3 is CASSPPSEETQYF. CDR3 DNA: TGTGCCAGCTCACCACCATCAGAAGAGACCCAGTACTTC.

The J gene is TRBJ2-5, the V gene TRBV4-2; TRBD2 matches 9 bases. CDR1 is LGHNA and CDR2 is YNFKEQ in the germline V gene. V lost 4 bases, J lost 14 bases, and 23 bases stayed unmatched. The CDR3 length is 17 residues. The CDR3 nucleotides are TGTGCCAGCAGCCCGACCCCCCAGGGAAGCGGGGGGTCGGCAGATTACTTC. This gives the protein CASSPTPQGSGGSADYF.

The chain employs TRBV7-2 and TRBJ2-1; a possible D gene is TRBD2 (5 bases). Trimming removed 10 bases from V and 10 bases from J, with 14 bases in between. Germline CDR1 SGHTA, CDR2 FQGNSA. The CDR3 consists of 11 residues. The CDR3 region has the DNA TGTGCCATTTCGACCTCGGGGGAGCAGTTCTTC. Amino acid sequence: CAISTSGEQFF.

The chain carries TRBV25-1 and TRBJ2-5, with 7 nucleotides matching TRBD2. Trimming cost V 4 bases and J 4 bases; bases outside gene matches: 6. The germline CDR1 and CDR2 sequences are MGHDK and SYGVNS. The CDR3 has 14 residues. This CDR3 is CASSGGGSTETQYF. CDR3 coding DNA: TGTGCCAGCAGTGGCGGGGGATCTACAGAGACCCAGTACTTC.

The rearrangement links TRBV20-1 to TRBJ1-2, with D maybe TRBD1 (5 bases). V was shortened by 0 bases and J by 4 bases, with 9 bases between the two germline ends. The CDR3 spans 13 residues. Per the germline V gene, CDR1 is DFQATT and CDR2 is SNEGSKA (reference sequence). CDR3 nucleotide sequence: TGCAGTGCTAGAGATCCGGACATCTATGGCTACACCTTC. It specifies CSARDPDIYGYTF.

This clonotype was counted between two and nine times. CDR3 region: CASSRPGAKNSPLHF. In DNA form, the CDR3 reads TGTGCCAGCAGCCGCCCGGGGGCTAAAAATTCACCCCTCCACTTT. The chain has TRBV7-9 and TRBJ1-6; D might be TRBD1 (6 bases). Germline V gene lookup returns CDR1 SEHNR and CDR2 FQNEAQ (reference sequence). Trimming removed 5 bases from V and 7 bases from J, with 15 bases in between. The CDR3 runs to 15 residues.

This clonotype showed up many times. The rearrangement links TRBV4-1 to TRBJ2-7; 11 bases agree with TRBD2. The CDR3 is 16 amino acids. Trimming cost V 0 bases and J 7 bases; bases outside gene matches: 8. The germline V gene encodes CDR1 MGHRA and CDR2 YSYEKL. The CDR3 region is CASSQDLAGGPSEQYF. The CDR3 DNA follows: TGCGCCAGCAGCCAAGATTTAGCGGGGGGGCCCAGTGAGCAGTACTTC.

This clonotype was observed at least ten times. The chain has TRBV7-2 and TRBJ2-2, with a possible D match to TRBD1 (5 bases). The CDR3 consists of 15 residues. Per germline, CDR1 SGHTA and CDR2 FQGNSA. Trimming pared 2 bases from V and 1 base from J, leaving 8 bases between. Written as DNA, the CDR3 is TGTGCCAGCAGCTTACGACAGATGAACACCGGGGAGCTGTTTTTT. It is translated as CASSLRQMNTGELFF.

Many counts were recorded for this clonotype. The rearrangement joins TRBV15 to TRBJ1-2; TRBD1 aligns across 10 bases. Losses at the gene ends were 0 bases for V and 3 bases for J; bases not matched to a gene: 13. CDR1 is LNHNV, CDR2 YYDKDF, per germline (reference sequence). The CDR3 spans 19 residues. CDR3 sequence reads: CATSRDLRTGGYFYYGYTF. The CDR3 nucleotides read TGTGCCACCAGCAGAGATTTAAGGACAGGGGGTTACTTTTACTATGGCTACACCTTC.

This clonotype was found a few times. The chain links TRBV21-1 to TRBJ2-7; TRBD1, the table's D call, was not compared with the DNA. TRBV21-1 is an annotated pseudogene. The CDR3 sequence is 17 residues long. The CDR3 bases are TGTGCCAGCAGCAAAAGGGGACAGGGCGTTCCCCTGTACGAGCAGTACGTC. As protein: CASSKRGQGVPLYEQYV.

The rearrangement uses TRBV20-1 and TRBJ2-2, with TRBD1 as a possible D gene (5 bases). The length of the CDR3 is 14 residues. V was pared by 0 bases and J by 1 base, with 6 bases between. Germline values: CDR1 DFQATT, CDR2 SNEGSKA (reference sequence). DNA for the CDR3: TGCAGTGCTAGAGACCAGGGGAACACCGGGGAGCTGTTTTTT. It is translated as CSARDQGNTGELFF.